This T cell receptor (beta chain) was recovered during a study of T-cell reconstitution after alpha-beta-depleted transplantation in children. Preparing the TCRbeta library involved the use of unique molecular identifiers. In TCRdb, the PCR reads were re-called with MiXCR into one record per CDR3 protein. The sample has some 50,000 distinct CDR3 sequences; around 9% are singletons. Ten or more counts support this clonotype. Its antigen remains unidentified. Regarding the study as a whole: The main origin of T-cell counts and diversity one year after transplant was newly produced T cells. About two months after transplant, alpha-beta T cells reportedly came from several hundred expanded graft clones.

This CDR3 is built from 14 residues. With 1 base removed from V and 8 bases from J, the gap between germline ends came to 12 bases. The germline gives CDR1 LNHNV, CDR2 YYDKDF (reference sequence). This TCR came from a male patient aged 2-9 years who had a stem cell transplant for chronic granulomatous disease, so the T cells may come from the graft donor. Material: PBMCs, mostly from graft donor cells, obtained 60 days after TCRalphabeta/CD19-depleted stem cell transplant. This chain uses TRBV15 with TRBJ2-1, with D maybe TRBD2 (6 bases). CDR3 coding DNA: TGTGCCACCAGCAGAGGTCGGGAGAGGGATGAGCAGTTCTTC. Protein: CATSRGRERDEQFF.